These 15 T cell receptor beta chains were sequenced from one sample in a study of T cells after posttransplantation cyclophosphamide. Using immunoSEQ multiplex PCR, the repertoire was profiled, and TCRdb retains in-frame clones only, with some absent. The sample has fewer than 20,000 clones; more than 80% are singletons. Methotrexate plus calcineurin inhibitor accompanied controls' myeloablative marrow transplants; sampling was 1 year later. The starting material was PBMCs, obtained 430 to 450 days after allogeneic stem cell transplant with calcineurin inhibitor and methotrexate. The receptors were sampled from a young adult male patient who received an allogeneic stem cell transplant from an unrelated donor, was CMV-positive, and had acute and chronic GVHD. Some T cells may be supplied by the graft donor.

This chain joins TRBV4-2 and TRBJ1-5; maybe TRBD1 (6 bases). This CDR3 has 17 amino acids. Trimming stripped 1 base from V and 3 bases from J, with 16 bases between. Germline V gives CDR1 LGHNA, CDR2 YNFKEQ. DNA for the CDR3: TGTGCCAGCAGCCAAGTACCCTCGACAGGTAACAATCAGCCCCAGCATTTT. Its translation is CASSQVPSTGNNQPQHF.

The chain recombines TRBV9 with TRBJ2-1; 12 bases align to TRBD2. V gave up 3 bases and J gave up 3 bases; unmatched junction bases: 13. Looked up from germline, CDR1 is SGDLS and CDR2 is YYNGEE. This CDR3 comprises 19 residues. The CDR3 loop reads CASSESGASGRANYNEQFF. For the CDR3, the DNA is TGTGCCAGCAGCGAAAGTGGGGCTAGCGGGAGGGCCAACTACAATGAGCAGTTCTTC.

The chain employs TRBV27 and TRBJ1-2; 7 positions agree with TRBD1. Germline values: CDR1 MNHEY, CDR2 SMNVEV (reference sequence). The CDR3 extends over 17 amino acids. V lost 3 bases, J lost 7 bases, and 17 bases stayed unmatched. CDR3 residues: CASSFGPGQMGAGGYTF. CDR3 DNA: TGTGCCAGCAGTTTTGGGCCGGGACAGATGGGCGCCGGTGGCTACACCTTC.

This clone came up once. V gene TRBV4-2 combines with J gene TRBJ2-7; 11 bases are a match to TRBD1. Germline assignment: CDR1 LGHNA and CDR2 YNFKEQ. V shed 3 bases and J 1 base; nucleotides not matched to a gene: 8. This CDR3 has 17 residues. The CDR3 bases are TGTGCCAGCAGCCAGGGACAGGGGGTTTCGGGATCCTACGAGCAGTACTTC. The encoded protein is CASSQGQGVSGSYEQYF.

In DNA, the CDR3 is TGTGCCAGCAGTGAAAACGGGAACACTGAAGCTTTCTTT. Translating it yields CASSENGNTEAFF. The chain combines TRBV2 with TRBJ1-1, with unresolved D. This CDR3 has 13 residues. Germline values: CDR1 SNHLY, CDR2 FYNNEI. V was trimmed by 2 bases and J by 1 base, leaving 5 bases between them.

The V call is TRBV9, the J call TRBJ1-2, with D hard to call. CDR1 and CDR2 (germline): SGDLS, YYNGEE. V gave up 0 bases and J gave up 0 bases, with 9 bases separating them. The length of the CDR3 is 15 residues. The CDR3 DNA reads as TGTGCCAGCAGCGTAGATCTGGGAGCTAACTATGGCTACACCTTC. Protein sequence: CASSVDLGANYGYTF.

The chain uses TRBV5-1 and TRBJ1-1; 9 nucleotides align to TRBD1. CDR1 and CDR2 (germline): SGHRS, YFSETQ. With 4 bases clipped from V and 10 bases from J, the junction kept 8 bases outside the gene matches. CDR3 length equals 13 residues. CDR3 residues: CASSRDRAEGAFF. The DNA of the CDR3 is TGCGCCAGCAGCCGGGACAGGGCCGAAGGAGCTTTCTTT.

This chain links TRBV6-6 with TRBJ1-2; 8 bases agree with TRBD1. With 5 bases clipped from V and 8 bases from J, the junction kept 7 bases outside the gene matches. The CDR3 extends over 13 amino acids. Germline V gene lookup returns CDR1 MNHNY and CDR2 SVGAGI (reference sequence). CDR3 DNA sequence: TGTGCCAGCAGTACCCTGGACAGGGCCGGCTACACCTTC. It is translated as CASSTLDRAGYTF.

The gene calls are TRBV6-5 and TRBJ2-7; TRBD1 agrees at 7 bases. Germline V gene sequence: CDR1 MNHEY, CDR2 SVGAGI. J was trimmed by 3 bases and V by 4 bases; bases with no gene match: 9. The CDR3 contains 15 residues. The CDR3 DNA follows: TGTGCCAGCAGTTCCACCCGGACAGGAGGCTACGAGCAGTACTTC. This encodes CASSSTRTGGYEQYF.

The chain links TRBV28 to TRBJ2-1; 8 bases line up with TRBD2. There are 16 residues in the CDR3. Germline assignment: CDR1 MDHEN and CDR2 SYDVKM. V lost 6 bases to trimming and J lost 0 bases; unmatched junction nucleotides: 7. The CDR3 region is CASRGREASSYNEQFF. Here the CDR3 DNA reads TGTGCCAGCAGGGGGCGGGAGGCAAGCTCCTACAATGAGCAGTTCTTC.

The V call is TRBV30, the J call TRBJ2-5, with TRBD2 as a possible D gene (5 bases). CDR3 length: 13 residues. CDR1 GTSNPN and CDR2 SVGIG come from the germline V gene (reference sequence). V lost 1 base and J lost 4, with 10 bases in between. CDR3 DNA sequence: TGTGCCTGGAGTGGGCGGGTCGGAGAGACCCAGTACTTC. Protein: CAWSGRVGETQYF. Filled out from reference TRBV30 and TRBJ2-5, the complete variable domain reads SQTIHQWPATLVQPVGSPLSLECTVEGTSNPNLYWYRQAAGRGLQLLFYSVGIGQISSEVPQNLSASRPQDRQFILSSKKLLLSDSGFYLCAWSGRVGETQYFGPGTRLLVL.

The gene calls are TRBV18 and TRBJ1-2, with a tentative D call TRBD1 (5 bases). The CDR3 is 14 residues long. CDR1 and CDR2 from the germline V gene are KGHSH and LQKENI. The ends were cut back, 4 bases at V and 4 bases at J, with 13 bases in the middle. The chain's CDR3 is CASSLDTGTYGYTF. CDR3 in DNA: TGTGCCAGCTCACTGGACACGGGTACCTATGGCTACACCTTC.

The chain links TRBV7-2 to TRBJ1-2; D not certain. Trimming stripped 0 bases from V and 0 bases from J, with 8 bases between. This CDR3 comprises 15 residues. CDR1 is SGHTA and CDR2 is FQGNSA in the germline V gene. CDR3 nucleotides: TGTGCCAGCAGCTTAGCTGGAGCAGCTAACTATGGCTACACCTTC. Encoded protein: CASSLAGAANYGYTF. Full variable domain (missing parts from reference TRBV7-2 and TRBJ1-2): GAGVSQSPSNKVTEKGKDVELRCDPISGHTALYWYRQSLGQGLEFLIYFQGNSAPDKSGLPSDRFSAERTGGSVSTLTIQRTQQEDSAVYLCASSLAGAANYGYTFGSGTRLTVV.

This rearrangement joins TRBV27 to TRBJ1-5; 8 bases agree with TRBD1. With V trimmed by 5 bases and J by 4 bases, 4 bases remained unmatched. Germline-derived CDR1 and CDR2 are MNHEY and SMNVEV (reference sequence). There are 14 residues in the CDR3. The CDR3 is CASSPGQGNQPQHF. The CDR3 DNA is TGTGCCAGCAGTCCCGGACAGGGAAATCAGCCCCAGCATTTT.

This chain links TRBV4-3 with TRBJ2-7; TRBD2 matches 9 bases. Trimming removed 4 bases from V and 0 bases from J; junction bases left unmatched: 10. Germline V CDR1 and CDR2: LGHNA, YSLEER. The CDR3 is 17 amino acids. CDR3 loop: CASSPFPELAGSYEQYF. CDR3 DNA sequence: TGCGCCAGCAGCCCGTTTCCCGAACTAGCGGGCTCCTACGAGCAGTACTTC.